This T cell receptor beta chain comes out of a study of blood T cell repertoires in COVID-19. As for the study in general: Sites across the United States, Italy and Spain contributed samples from acute and convalescent COVID-19.

This table comes from immunoSEQ multiplex PCR, and its TCRdb copy is limited to in-frame clones, with some not included. The sample consists of over 200,000 clones, around nine tenths of them appearing once. Germline V gives CDR1 SQVTM, CDR2 ANQGSEA. The length of the CDR3 is 12 residues. V was pared by 4 bases and J by 7 bases, with 2 bases of the junction left unmatched. The clonotype was recovered from a middle-aged man who had recovered from COVID-19. Sample: peripheral blood. The rearrangement joins TRBV29-1 to TRBJ1-4; 8 nucleotides match TRBD1. Here the CDR3 DNA reads TGCAGCGTTGTGGACAGGGCTGAAAAACTGTTTTTT. Its translation is CSVVDRAEKLFF.